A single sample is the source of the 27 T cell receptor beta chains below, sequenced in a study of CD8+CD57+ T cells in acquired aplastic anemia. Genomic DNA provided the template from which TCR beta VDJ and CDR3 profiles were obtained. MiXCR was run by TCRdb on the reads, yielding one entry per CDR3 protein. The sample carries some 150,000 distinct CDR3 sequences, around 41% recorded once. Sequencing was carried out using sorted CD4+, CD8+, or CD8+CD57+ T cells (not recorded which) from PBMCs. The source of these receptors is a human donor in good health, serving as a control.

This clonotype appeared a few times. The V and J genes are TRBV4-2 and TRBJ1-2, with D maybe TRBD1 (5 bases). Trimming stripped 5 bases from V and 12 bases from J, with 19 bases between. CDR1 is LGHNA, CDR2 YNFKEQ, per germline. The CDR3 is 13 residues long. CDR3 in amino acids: CASSAQDSPGNTF. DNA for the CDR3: TGTGCCAGCAGCGCCCAAGACAGTCCTGGAAACACCTTC.

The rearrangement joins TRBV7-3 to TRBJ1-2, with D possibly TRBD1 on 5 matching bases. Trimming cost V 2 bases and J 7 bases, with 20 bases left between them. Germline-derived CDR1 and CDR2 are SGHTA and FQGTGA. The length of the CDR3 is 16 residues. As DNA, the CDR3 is TGTGCCAGCAGCTTAGGCGCGGACACGAGGACGGGTGGCTACACCTTC. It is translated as CASSLGADTRTGGYTF.

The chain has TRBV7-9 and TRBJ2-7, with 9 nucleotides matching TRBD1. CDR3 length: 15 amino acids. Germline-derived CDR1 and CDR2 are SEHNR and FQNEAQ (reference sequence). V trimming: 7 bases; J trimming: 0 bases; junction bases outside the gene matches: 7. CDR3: CASTSDRGASYEQYF. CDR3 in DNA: TGTGCCAGCACCTCGGACAGGGGAGCCTCCTACGAGCAGTACTTC.

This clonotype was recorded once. The CDR3, as DNA: TGTGCCACCAGCAGGAAAAGGGGCCCTAGCACAGATACGCAGTATTTT. This translates into CATSRKRGPSTDTQYF. The chain has TRBV15 and TRBJ2-3; weak D call: TRBD1 (5 bases). The ends were cut back, 3 bases at V and 0 bases at J, with 13 bases in the middle. The CDR3 has 16 residues. CDR1 LNHNV and CDR2 YYDKDF come from the germline V gene (reference sequence).

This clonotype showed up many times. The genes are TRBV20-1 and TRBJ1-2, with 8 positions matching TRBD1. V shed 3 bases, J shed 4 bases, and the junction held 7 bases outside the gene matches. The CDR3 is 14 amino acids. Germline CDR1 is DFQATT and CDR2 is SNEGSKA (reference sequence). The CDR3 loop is CSASLQGGVYGYTF. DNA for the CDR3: TGCAGTGCTAGCTTACAGGGGGGCGTCTATGGCTACACCTTC.

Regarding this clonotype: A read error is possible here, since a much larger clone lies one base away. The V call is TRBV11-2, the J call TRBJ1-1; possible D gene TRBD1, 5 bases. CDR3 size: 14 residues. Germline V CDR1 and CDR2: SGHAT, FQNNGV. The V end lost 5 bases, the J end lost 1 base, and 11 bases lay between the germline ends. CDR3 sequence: CASSPGHPNTEAFF. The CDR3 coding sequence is TGTGCCAGCAGCCCCGGACACCCGAACACTGAAGCTTTCTTT.

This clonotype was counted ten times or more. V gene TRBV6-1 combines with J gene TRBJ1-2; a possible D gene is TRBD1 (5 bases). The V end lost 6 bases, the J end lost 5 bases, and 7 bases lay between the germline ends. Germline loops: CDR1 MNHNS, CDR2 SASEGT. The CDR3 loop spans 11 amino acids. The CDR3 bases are TGTGCCAGCAGGCAGGGATATGGCTACACCTTC. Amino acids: CASRQGYGYTF.

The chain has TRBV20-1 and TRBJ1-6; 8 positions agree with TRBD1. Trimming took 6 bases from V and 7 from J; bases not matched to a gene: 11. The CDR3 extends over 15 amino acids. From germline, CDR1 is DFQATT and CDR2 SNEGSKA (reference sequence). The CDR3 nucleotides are TGCAGTGCCCTTCAGGGGGCTCTTTCGAATTCACCCCTCCACTTT. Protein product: CSALQGALSNSPLHF.

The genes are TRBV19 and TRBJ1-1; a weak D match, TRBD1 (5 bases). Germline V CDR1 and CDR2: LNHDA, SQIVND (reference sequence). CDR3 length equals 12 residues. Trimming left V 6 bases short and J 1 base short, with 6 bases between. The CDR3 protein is CASRRGNTEAFF. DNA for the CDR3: TGTGCCAGTAGGAGGGGGAACACTGAAGCTTTCTTT.

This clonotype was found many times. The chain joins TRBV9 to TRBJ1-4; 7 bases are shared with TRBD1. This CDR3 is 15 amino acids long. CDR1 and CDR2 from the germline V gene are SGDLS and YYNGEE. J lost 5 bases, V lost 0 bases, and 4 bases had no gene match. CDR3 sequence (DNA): TGTGCCAGCAGCGTAGGACAGGGCTTGAATGAAAAACTGTTTTTT. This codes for CASSVGQGLNEKLFF.

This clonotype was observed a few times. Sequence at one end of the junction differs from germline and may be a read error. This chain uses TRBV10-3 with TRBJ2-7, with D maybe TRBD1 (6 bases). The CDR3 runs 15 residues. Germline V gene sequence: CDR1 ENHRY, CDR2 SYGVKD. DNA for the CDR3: TGTGCCAGCAGTGGCCGGGCCAGGGGTAGTTACGAGCAGTACTTC. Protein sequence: CASSGRARGSYEQYF.

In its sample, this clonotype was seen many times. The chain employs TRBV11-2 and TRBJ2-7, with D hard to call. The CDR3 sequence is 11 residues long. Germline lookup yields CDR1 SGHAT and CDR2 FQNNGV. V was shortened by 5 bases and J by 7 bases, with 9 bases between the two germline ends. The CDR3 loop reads CASSDEGEQYF. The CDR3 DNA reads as TGTGCCAGCAGCGACGAAGGAGAGCAGTACTTC.

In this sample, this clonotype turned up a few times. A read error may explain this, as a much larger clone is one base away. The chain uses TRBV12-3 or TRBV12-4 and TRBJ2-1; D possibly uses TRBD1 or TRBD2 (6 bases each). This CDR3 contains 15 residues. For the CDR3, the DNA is TGTGCCAGCGGTTTATGGGGGGCGACCTACAATGAGCAGTTCTTC. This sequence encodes CASGLWGATYNEQFF.

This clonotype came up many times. This CDR3 is CSASRQSSYNEQFF. In DNA, the CDR3 is TGCAGTGCTAGCCGGCAGAGCTCCTACAATGAGCAGTTCTTC. The chain has TRBV20-1 and TRBJ2-1; D gene ambiguous. There are 14 residues in the CDR3. V was pared by 3 bases and J by 0 bases, with 9 bases between. Germline CDR1 reads DFQATT; CDR2 reads SNEGSKA (reference sequence).

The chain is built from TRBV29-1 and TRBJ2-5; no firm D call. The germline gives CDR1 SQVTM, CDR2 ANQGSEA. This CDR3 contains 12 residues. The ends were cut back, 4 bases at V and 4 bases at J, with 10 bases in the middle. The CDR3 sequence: CSVGAAPETQYF. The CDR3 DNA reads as TGCAGCGTTGGGGCAGCCCCAGAGACCCAGTACTTC.

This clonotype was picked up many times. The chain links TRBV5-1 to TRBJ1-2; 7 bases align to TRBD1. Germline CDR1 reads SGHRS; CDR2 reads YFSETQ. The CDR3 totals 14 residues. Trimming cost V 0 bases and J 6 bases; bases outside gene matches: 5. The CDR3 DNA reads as TGCGCCAGCAGCTTGGGAGGGGACAGCCATGGCTACACCTTC. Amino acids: CASSLGGDSHGYTF.

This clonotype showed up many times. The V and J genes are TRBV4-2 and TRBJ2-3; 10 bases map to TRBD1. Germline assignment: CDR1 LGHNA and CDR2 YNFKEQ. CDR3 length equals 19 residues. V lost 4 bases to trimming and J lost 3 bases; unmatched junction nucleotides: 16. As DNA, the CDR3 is TGTGCCAGCAGCCGTGGACAGGGGGAAAGTTTCACAACGACAGATACGCAGTATTTT. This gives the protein CASSRGQGESFTTTDTQYF.

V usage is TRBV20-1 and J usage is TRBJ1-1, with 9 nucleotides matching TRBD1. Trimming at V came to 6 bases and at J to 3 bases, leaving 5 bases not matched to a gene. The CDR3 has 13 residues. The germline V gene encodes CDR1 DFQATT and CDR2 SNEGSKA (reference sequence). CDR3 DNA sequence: TGCAGTGCGGGGACAGGGAGGGACACTGAAGCTTTCTTT. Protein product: CSAGTGRDTEAFF.

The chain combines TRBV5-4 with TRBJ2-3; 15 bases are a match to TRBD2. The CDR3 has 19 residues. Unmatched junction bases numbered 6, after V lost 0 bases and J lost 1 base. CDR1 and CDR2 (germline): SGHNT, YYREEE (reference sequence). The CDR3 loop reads CASSLAGTSGGKGTDTQYF. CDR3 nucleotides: TGTGCCAGCAGCTTGGCCGGGACTAGCGGGGGGAAGGGCACAGATACGCAGTATTTT.

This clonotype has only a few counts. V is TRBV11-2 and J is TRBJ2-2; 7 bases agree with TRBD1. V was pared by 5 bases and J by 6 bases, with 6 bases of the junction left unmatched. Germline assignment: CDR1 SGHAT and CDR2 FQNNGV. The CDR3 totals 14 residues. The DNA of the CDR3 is TGTGCCAGCAGCCTCGACAGGGCCGCCGGGGAGCTGTTTTTT. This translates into CASSLDRAAGELFF.

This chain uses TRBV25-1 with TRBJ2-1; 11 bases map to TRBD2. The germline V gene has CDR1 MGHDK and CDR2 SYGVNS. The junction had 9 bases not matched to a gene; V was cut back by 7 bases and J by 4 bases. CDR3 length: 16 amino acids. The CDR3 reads CASTFPGTSGYNEQFF. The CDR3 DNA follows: TGTGCCAGCACCTTTCCCGGGACTAGCGGTTACAATGAGCAGTTCTTC. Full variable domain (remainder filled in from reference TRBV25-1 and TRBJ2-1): EADIYQTPRYLVIGTGKKITLECSQTMGHDKMYWYQQDPGMELHLIHYSYGVNSTEKGDLSSESTVSRIRTEHFPLTLESARPSHTSQYLCASTFPGTSGYNEQFFGPGTRLTVL.

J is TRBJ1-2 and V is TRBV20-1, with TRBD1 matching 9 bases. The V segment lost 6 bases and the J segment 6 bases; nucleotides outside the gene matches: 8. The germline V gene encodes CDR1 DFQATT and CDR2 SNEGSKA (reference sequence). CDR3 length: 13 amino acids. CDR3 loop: CSAGQGQGNGYTF. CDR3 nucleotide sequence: TGCAGTGCAGGCCAGGGACAGGGAAATGGCTACACCTTC.

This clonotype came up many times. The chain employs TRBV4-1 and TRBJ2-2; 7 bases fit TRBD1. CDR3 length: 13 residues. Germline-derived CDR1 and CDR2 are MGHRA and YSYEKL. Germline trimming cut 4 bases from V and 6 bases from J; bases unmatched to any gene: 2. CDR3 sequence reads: CASSLTGAGELFF. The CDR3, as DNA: TGCGCCAGCAGCCTCACAGGGGCCGGGGAGCTGTTTTTT.

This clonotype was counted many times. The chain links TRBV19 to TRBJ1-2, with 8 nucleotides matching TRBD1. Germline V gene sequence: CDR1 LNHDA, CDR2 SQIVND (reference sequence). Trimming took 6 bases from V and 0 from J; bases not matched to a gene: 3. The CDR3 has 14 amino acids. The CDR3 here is CASRRTGTNYGYTF. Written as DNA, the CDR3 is TGTGCCAGTAGGAGGACAGGGACTAACTATGGCTACACCTTC.

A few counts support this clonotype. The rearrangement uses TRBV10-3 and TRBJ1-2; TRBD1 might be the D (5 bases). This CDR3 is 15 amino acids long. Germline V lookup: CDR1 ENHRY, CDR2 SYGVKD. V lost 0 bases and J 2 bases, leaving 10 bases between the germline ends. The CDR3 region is CAISESPGYNYGYTF. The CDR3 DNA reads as TGTGCCATCAGTGAGTCCCCAGGGTACAACTATGGCTACACCTTC.

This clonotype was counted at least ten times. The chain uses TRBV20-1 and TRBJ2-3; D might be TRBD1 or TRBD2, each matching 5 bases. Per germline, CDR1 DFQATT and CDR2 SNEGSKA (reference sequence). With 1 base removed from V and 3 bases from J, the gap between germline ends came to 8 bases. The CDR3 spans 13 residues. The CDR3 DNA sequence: TGCAGTGCTAGAGTCGGGGCAACAGATACGCAGTATTTT. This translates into CSARVGATDTQYF.

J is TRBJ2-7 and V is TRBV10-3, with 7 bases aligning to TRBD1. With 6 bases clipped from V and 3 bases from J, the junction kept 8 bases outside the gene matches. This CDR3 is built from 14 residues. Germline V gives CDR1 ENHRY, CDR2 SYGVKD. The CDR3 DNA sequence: TGTGCCATCAGGGAACAGGGGATGGACTACGAGCAGTACTTC. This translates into CAIREQGMDYEQYF.